This entry features one T cell receptor beta chain sequence. This clone may be a read error of a much larger clone one base away. Time point given: patch test 1, 2 weeks after DPC sensitization. Treatment here: therapeutic diphenylcyclopropenone sensitization with weekly scalp DPC. The data originate from a study of human T cells and chemical hapten exposure. CDR1 SNHLY and CDR2 FYNNEI come from the germline V gene. The CDR3 is made up of 13 amino acids. TCRdb reanalysed the RACE reads using MiXCR and keeps one entry per CDR3 protein. The table lists more than 65,000 distinct CDR3 sequences, about 7.5% of them singletons, with roughly 1.5% in the top ten.

V is TRBV2 and J is TRBJ1-5; D is unresolved. The TCR was taken from a woman in her twenties or thirties with alopecia areata. Some clones in this sample may be carry-over from other donors' samples. The sample consisted of whole blood, taken in connection with sensitization to the hapten diphenylcyclopropenone (DPC). The CDR3 nucleotides read TGTGCCAGCAGTGAGGATAGCAATCAGCCCCAGCGTTTT. This encodes CASSEDSNQPQRF.